This TCR beta chain was retrieved from a study of shared clonotypes between healthy human individuals. Overall study context: Each donor's CD8 memory used one plate, CD8 naive two, each CD4 subset three. Study-wide results and limits: Non-shared clonotypes were found to have lower generation probabilities than the clonotypes that were shared by all four of the sorted-subset donors.

Profiling relied on immunoSEQ multiplex PCR, and the TCRdb table lists in-frame clones only, not all of them. Here the sample spans about 710,000 clones, roughly 72% being singletons. Germline CDR1 and CDR2: MNHNY and SVGAGI (reference sequence). The CDR3 length is 11 residues. Losses at the gene ends were 8 bases for V and 4 bases for J; bases not matched to a gene: 1. In the case of this clone: Its antigen is undetermined.

The rearrangement joins TRBV6-6 to TRBJ2-5; TRBD2 matches at 7 bases. The sequence came from a woman between 25 and 40 years old in good health. Input material: memory CD4+ T cells sorted from blood. Subset of the sample: CD45RA-negative fraction. The CDR3 region has the DNA TGTGCCAGCGGCGGGGGAGAGACCCAGTACTTC. Encoded protein: CASGGGETQYF.